The subject of this entry is one T cell receptor beta chain. Its antigen is undetermined. These data belong to a study of shared clonotypes between healthy human individuals. General study findings and limits: Sampling included only blood; tissue repertoires likely differ.

Using immunoSEQ multiplex PCR, the repertoire was profiled, and TCRdb retains in-frame clones only, with some absent. This sample has around 480,000 clones, with about 75% found just once. CDR3 size: 15 residues. Losses at the gene ends were 4 bases for V and 4 bases for J; bases not matched to a gene: 7. Germline V gives CDR1 LNHDA, CDR2 SQIVND (reference sequence). The chain uses TRBV19 and TRBJ1-5, with 7 bases lining up with TRBD1. The sequence derives from a woman aged 40 to 50 in good health. Some clones in this sample may be carry-over from other donors' samples. What was sequenced was PBMCs. CDR3 residues: CASSTIPRGNQPQHF. The CDR3 nucleotides are TGTGCCAGTAGTACGATCCCCAGGGGGAATCAGCCCCAGCATTTT.